This T cell receptor beta chain appears in the sequencing data of a study of cytotoxic CD8 clonotypes in ibrutinib-treated CLL. The CDR3 loop spans 13 amino acids. With 2 bases removed from V and 6 bases from J, the gap between germline ends came to 11 bases. Germline V gene lookup returns CDR1 SNHLY and CDR2 FYNNEI. Profiled with immunoSEQ multiplex PCR; TCRdb holds only in-frame clones, not every one. Of about 270,000 clones in the sample, around 69% were seen once. Study-level results: Clonality rose at ibrutinib response, held steady in sustained remission, and fell toward baseline at progression.

To note about this clone: Antigen unknown.

The sequenced sample was PBMCs, obtained at disease progression, from a patient treated with ibrutinib. This sequence joins TRBV2 and TRBJ2-7; D gene ambiguous. The receptor was derived from a human donor with chronic lymphocytic leukemia. DNA of the CDR3: TGTGCCAGCAGTGAAATCGAGCTGCCCGAGCAGTACTTC. Its translation: CASSEIELPEQYF.